One and the same sample provided the 26 T cell receptor beta chains below, sequenced in a study of cytomegalovirus exposure and HLA in healthy donors. Both 60 Vbeta primers and 13 Jbeta primers went into the PCR. Measured with immunoSEQ multiplex PCR; TCRdb has only the in-frame clones, and not every one. The sample lists roughly 160,000 clones, less than 90% occurring once. Sequenced material: PBMCs. All receptors derive from a man aged 30-40 years in good health and CMV-seronegative.

This clone has a handful of counts. This rearrangement joins TRBV27 to TRBJ2-7, with D possibly TRBD1 on 6 matching bases. CDR3 length equals 14 residues. V was cut by 8 bases and J by 6 bases, with 20 bases left in between. Germline V lookup: CDR1 MNHEY, CDR2 SMNVEV (reference sequence). CDR3 in amino acids: CASAISQGAGEQYF. The CDR3 region has the DNA TGTGCCAGCGCAATCTCACAGGGAGCCGGCGAGCAGTACTTC.

The CDR3 loop is CASSEAGHSYEQYF. CDR3 nucleotides: TGTGCCAGCAGTGAAGCGGGACACTCCTACGAGCAGTACTTC. This chain joins TRBV6-1 and TRBJ2-7; D might be TRBD1 (6 bases). Germline-derived CDR1 and CDR2 are MNHNS and SASEGT. CDR3 length: 14 residues. Trimming removed 0 bases at V and 0 bases at J, with 6 bases between.

The rearrangement joins TRBV27 to TRBJ2-7; 11 nucleotides line up with TRBD2. This CDR3 contains 20 residues. The trim removed 5 bases at V and 0 bases at J, leaving 18 bases unmatched. Germline loops: CDR1 MNHEY, CDR2 SMNVEV (reference sequence). CDR3 sequence (DNA): TGTGCCAGCAGTCTCAGGTGGACTAGCGGGTCGTGGGGCAGCTCCTACGAGCAGTACTTC. This gives the protein CASSLRWTSGSWGSSYEQYF.

This chain links TRBV4-1 with TRBJ2-1; 8 bases are a match to TRBD1. The CDR3 consists of 14 residues. The ends lost 1 base at V and 9 bases at J; junction bases unmatched: 5. CDR1 is MGHRA and CDR2 is YSYEKL in the germline V gene. CDR3 protein: CASSQADRGFEQFF. CDR3 in DNA: TGCGCCAGCAGCCAAGCCGACAGGGGATTTGAGCAGTTCTTC.

This sequence joins TRBV11-3 and TRBJ2-4; D not resolved. CDR1 is SGHNT and CDR2 is YENEEA in the germline V gene. The V and J ends lost 1 base and 0 bases respectively, with 19 bases between them. This CDR3 is built from 19 residues. CDR3 DNA: TGTGCCAGCAGCTTAGGTTCCCGAACAGAACCTCTAGCCAAAAACATTCAGTACTTC. It encodes CASSLGSRTEPLAKNIQYF.

The genes are TRBV9 and TRBJ2-1; D unclear. Trimming pared 0 bases from V and 11 bases from J, leaving 9 bases between. Per germline, CDR1 SGDLS and CDR2 YYNGEE. The CDR3 consists of 12 residues. The CDR3 DNA is TGTGCCAGCAGCGTAGGGGCCGAAAAGCAGTTCTTC. Protein product: CASSVGAEKQFF. The whole variable domain, remainder taken from reference TRBV9 and TRBJ2-1, is DSGVTQTPKHLITATGQRVTLRCSPRSGDLSVYWYQQSLDQGLQFLIQYYNGEERAKGNILERFSAQQFPDLHSELNLSSLELGDSALYFCASSVGAEKQFFGPGTRLTVL.

CDR3 protein: CASRIIRGPQETQYF. CDR3 sequence (DNA): TGTGCCAGCAGAATAATCAGGGGGCCCCAAGAGACCCAGTACTTC. The genes are TRBV2 and TRBJ2-5; 8 bases match TRBD1. J was trimmed by 1 base and V by 6 bases; bases with no gene match: 7. The germline V gene encodes CDR1 SNHLY and CDR2 FYNNEI. CDR3 length: 15 amino acids.

This chain joins TRBV28 and TRBJ2-1; 10 bases align to TRBD1. V lost 3 bases, J lost 7 bases, and 6 bases stayed unmatched. The CDR3 spans 15 residues. Germline assignment: CDR1 MDHEN and CDR2 SYDVKM. The chain's CDR3 is CASSLTGGNKNEQFF. Here the CDR3 DNA reads TGTGCCAGCAGTTTGACAGGGGGCAATAAGAATGAGCAGTTCTTC.

The chain employs TRBV13 and TRBJ2-7; D is uncertain. This CDR3 spans 16 amino acids. Germline lookup yields CDR1 PRHDT and CDR2 FYEKMQ (reference sequence). Between the trimmed V and J ends, which lost 0 bases and 0 bases, there was a span of 12 bases. CDR3 sequence (DNA): TGTGCCAGCAGCTTAGGCCCGAGTCCGAGCTCCTACGAGCAGTACTTC. Residues: CASSLGPSPSSYEQYF.

This chain links TRBV29-1 with TRBJ1-2, with 7 bases fitting TRBD1. The length of the CDR3 is 15 residues. Germline V gene data show CDR1 as SQVTM and CDR2 as ANQGSEA. V shed 3 bases, J shed 3 bases, and the junction held 10 bases outside the gene matches. The DNA of the CDR3 is TGCAGCGTTGAGGACCCTGACAGGGTAGACTATGGCTACACCTTC. Its protein is CSVEDPDRVDYGYTF. Together with reference TRBV29-1 and TRBJ1-2, the CDR3 gives the full variable domain: SAVISQKPSRDICQRGTSLTIQCQVDSQVTMMFWYRQQPGQSLTLIATANQGSEATYESGFVIDKFPISRPNLTFSTLTVSNMSPEDSSIYLCSVEDPDRVDYGYTFGSGTRLTVV.

This chain uses TRBV10-3 with TRBJ1-1; TRBD1 might be the D (5 bases). The CDR3 has 14 residues. V gave up 3 bases and J gave up 5 bases, with 13 bases separating them. Per the germline V gene, CDR1 is ENHRY and CDR2 is SYGVKD. CDR3 in DNA: TGTGCCATCAGTGATGGGGGGGAGATAACTGAAGCTTTCTTT. This gives the protein CAISDGGEITEAFF.

The chain joins TRBV14 to TRBJ1-2; D remains unclear. V lost 7 bases, J lost 4 bases, and 19 bases lay in between. The CDR3 sequence is 15 residues long. The germline V gene encodes CDR1 SGHDN and CDR2 FVKESK. CDR3 in amino acids: CASNSKRGNPYGYTF. The CDR3 region has the DNA TGTGCCAGCAACTCAAAACGCGGCAATCCCTATGGCTACACCTTC.

The rearrangement links TRBV6-5 to TRBJ1-1; D is unresolved. Germline CDR1 reads MNHEY; CDR2 reads SVGAGI. The V end lost 0 bases, the J end lost 6 bases, and 14 bases lay between the germline ends. CDR3 size: 15 residues. This CDR3 reads CASSYSPGFNSEAFF. The CDR3 coding sequence is TGTGCCAGCAGTTACTCACCGGGTTTTAATTCTGAAGCTTTCTTT.

This rearrangement joins TRBV12-2 to TRBJ2-7; the table's D call, TRBD2, was not checked against the DNA. TRBV12-2 is termed a pseudogene. The CDR3 runs 17 residues. In DNA form, the CDR3 reads TGTGCAAGTCGCTTAACCCGAACTAGTCCCCCCTTATACGAGCAGTACTTC. As protein: CASRLTRTSPPLYEQYF.

The gene calls are TRBV4-1 and TRBJ2-6; the match to TRBD1 covers 7 bases. CDR3 length: 17 amino acids. Germline V gene sequence: CDR1 MGHRA, CDR2 YSYEKL. The junction had 12 bases not matched to a gene; V was cut back by 6 bases and J by 4 bases. The CDR3 sequence is CASSPWSTGAGANVLTF. In DNA, the CDR3 is TGCGCCAGCAGTCCTTGGTCCACAGGGGCCGGGGCCAACGTCCTGACTTTC.

This clone has more than one count but fewer than ten. This CDR3 is CASSERGAEAFF. The CDR3 coding sequence is TGTGCCAGCAGTGAACGGGGGGCTGAAGCTTTCTTT. The chain combines TRBV6-1 with TRBJ1-1; perhaps TRBD1 as D (5 bases). The CDR3 is 12 residues long. The V gene lost 2 bases and the J gene lost 6 bases, with 7 bases spanning the gap. Looked up from germline, CDR1 is MNHNS and CDR2 is SASEGT.

This chain uses TRBV10-3 with TRBJ1-1; 9 bases agree with TRBD1. The CDR3 is 16 residues long. J was trimmed by 5 bases and V by 0 bases; bases with no gene match: 7. From germline, CDR1 is ENHRY and CDR2 SYGVKD. CDR3 in DNA: TGTGCCATCAGTGAGTCGAGGGGGACAGGGAGGACTGAAGCTTTCTTT. Its translation is CAISESRGTGRTEAFF.

The rearrangement joins TRBV4-1 to TRBJ2-4, with no clear D. Germline V gene sequence: CDR1 MGHRA, CDR2 YSYEKL. Trimming stripped 4 bases from V and 8 bases from J, with 15 bases between. The CDR3 spans 14 residues. CDR3 coding DNA: TGCGCCAGCAGCCCGAGACTGGCCGGCGACATTCAGTACTTC. It specifies CASSPRLAGDIQYF.

This clone was found a few times. J is TRBJ2-2 and V is TRBV6-5; unclear D gene. Trimming took off 4 bases at V and 4 bases at J, with 4 bases between the two ends. Germline CDR1 reads MNHEY; CDR2 reads SVGAGI. The CDR3 is made up of 12 amino acids. The CDR3 is CASSFFTGELFF. In DNA, the CDR3 is TGTGCCAGCAGTTTCTTCACCGGGGAGCTGTTTTTT.

This chain connects TRBV11-1 to TRBJ2-5, with a weak D call TRBD1 (8 bases). The V end lost 6 bases, the J end lost 6 bases, and 17 bases lay between the germline ends. The CDR3 is 14 residues long. The germline V gene encodes CDR1 SGHAT and CDR2 FQDESV (reference sequence). The CDR3 here is CASRQGGSIQTQYF. The CDR3 nucleotides read TGTGCCAGCAGACAGGGGGGGAGTATCCAGACCCAGTACTTC.

This chain connects TRBV6-6 to TRBJ1-1, with D tentatively TRBD1 (6 bases). CDR1 and CDR2 (germline): MNHNY, SVGAGI (reference sequence). V shed 2 bases and J shed 3 bases, with 16 bases lying between them. The CDR3 runs to 16 residues. CDR3 DNA sequence: TGTGCCAGCAGTTACCTACACAGGGATAGGGACACTGAAGCTTTCTTT. It encodes CASSYLHRDRDTEAFF.

This chain joins TRBV19 and TRBJ2-3; no firm D call. V lost 3 bases and J lost 1, with 11 bases in between. CDR1 is LNHDA, CDR2 SQIVND, per germline (reference sequence). CDR3 length: 15 residues. The CDR3: CASSMKWQGTDTQYF. As DNA, the CDR3 is TGTGCCAGTAGTATGAAATGGCAGGGCACAGATACGCAGTATTTT.

The chain uses TRBV27 and TRBJ2-7; D not certain. The V gene's germline CDR1 is MNHEY and CDR2 SMNVEV (reference sequence). The germline V and J ends were trimmed by 5 bases and 2 bases, with 13 bases remaining between them. The CDR3 has 14 amino acids. The chain's CDR3 is CASSPSGYTYEQYF. In DNA form, the CDR3 reads TGTGCCAGCAGTCCTTCCGGGTACACCTACGAGCAGTACTTC.

The chain uses TRBV7-2 and TRBJ2-2; D is possibly TRBD2 (6 bases). V dropped 1 base and J dropped 7 bases, with 19 bases sitting between them. Looked up from germline, CDR1 is SGHTA and CDR2 is FQGNSA. The CDR3 length is 17 residues. The CDR3 loop is CASSLGRGALNGGELFF. Written as DNA, the CDR3 is TGTGCCAGCAGCTTAGGCCGCGGGGCCCTCAACGGCGGGGAGCTGTTTTTT.

CDR3: CASSSGSVPSAEAFF. The DNA for the CDR3 is TGTGCCAGCAGCTCAGGGTCCGTCCCTAGCGCTGAAGCTTTCTTT. The rearrangement joins TRBV7-9 to TRBJ1-1; TRBD1 might be the D (5 bases). Germline loops: CDR1 SEHNR, CDR2 FQNEAQ (reference sequence). Deletions cut 4 bases from V and 6 bases from J, with 18 bases between. This CDR3 spans 15 amino acids.

V is TRBV28 and J is TRBJ2-1; 11 bases align to TRBD2. CDR1 MDHEN and CDR2 SYDVKM come from the germline V gene. This CDR3 contains 11 residues. The CDR3 region has the DNA TGTGTAGCGGGGGGGCCGGGTGAGCAGTTCTTC. Amino acids: CVAGGPGEQFF. Full variable domain (rest looked up from reference TRBV28 and TRBJ2-1): DVKVTQSSRYLVKRTGEKVFLECVQDMDHENMFWYRQDPGLGLRLIYFSYDVKMKEKGDIPEGYSVSREKKERFSLILESASTNQTSMYLCVAGGPGEQFFGPGTRLTVL.